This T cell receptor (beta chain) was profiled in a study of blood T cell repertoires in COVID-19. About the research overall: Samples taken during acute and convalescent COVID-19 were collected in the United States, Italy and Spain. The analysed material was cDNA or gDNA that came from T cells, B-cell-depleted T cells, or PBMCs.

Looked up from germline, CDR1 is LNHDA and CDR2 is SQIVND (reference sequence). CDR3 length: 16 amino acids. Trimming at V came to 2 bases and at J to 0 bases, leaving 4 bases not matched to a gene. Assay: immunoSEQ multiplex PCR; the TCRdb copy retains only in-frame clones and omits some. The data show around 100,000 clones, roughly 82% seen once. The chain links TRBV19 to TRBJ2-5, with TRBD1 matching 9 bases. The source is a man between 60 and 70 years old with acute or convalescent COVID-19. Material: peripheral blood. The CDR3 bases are TGTGCCAGTAGTATACCCGGGACAGGGCACCAAGAGACCCAGTACTTC. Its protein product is CASSIPGTGHQETQYF.